This TCR beta chain was identified in a study of blood T cell repertoires in COVID-19. Across the study: Acute and convalescent COVID-19 specimens originated in the United States, Italy and Spain. The cDNA or gDNA used as material had been derived from T cells, B-cell-depleted T cells, or PBMCs.

Original processing notes: Reference gene primer amplification in the assay estimated nucleated cell counts. The method was immunoSEQ multiplex PCR; TCRdb's version includes in-frame clones alone and lacks a portion of them. V, J and clone size are those of that table, while D and trimming were read from the DNA. Of about 120,000 clones in the sample, around four fifths were seen once. Trimming removed 6 bases from V and 4 bases from J; junction bases left unmatched: 5. This CDR3 spans 15 amino acids. CDR1 and CDR2 from the germline V gene are KGHSH and LQKENI. Source material: peripheral blood. The receptor's source is a man between 60 and 75 years old with acute or convalescent COVID-19. The chain is built from TRBV18 and TRBJ2-1; the match to TRBD1 covers 11 bases. This CDR3 reads CASSPGQGAYNEQFF. CDR3 bases: TGTGCCAGCTCCCCAGGACAGGGGGCGTACAATGAGCAGTTCTTC.